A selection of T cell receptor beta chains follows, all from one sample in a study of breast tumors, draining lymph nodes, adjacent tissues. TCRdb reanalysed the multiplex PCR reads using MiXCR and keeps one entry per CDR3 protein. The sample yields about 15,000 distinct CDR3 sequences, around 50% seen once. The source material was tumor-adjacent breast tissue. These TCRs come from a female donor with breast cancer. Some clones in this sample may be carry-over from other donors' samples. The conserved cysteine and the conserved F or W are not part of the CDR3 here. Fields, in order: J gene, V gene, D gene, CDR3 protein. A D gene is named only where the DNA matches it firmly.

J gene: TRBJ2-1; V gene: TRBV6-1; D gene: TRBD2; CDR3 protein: ASSPRLAGVKYNEQF
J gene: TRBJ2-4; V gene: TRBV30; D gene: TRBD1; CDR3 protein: AWSLGTQTGRNIQY
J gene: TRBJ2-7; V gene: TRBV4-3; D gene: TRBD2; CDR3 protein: ASSQDLPQGSGAYEQY
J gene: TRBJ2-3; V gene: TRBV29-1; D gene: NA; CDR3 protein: SVVRQGGSTDTQY
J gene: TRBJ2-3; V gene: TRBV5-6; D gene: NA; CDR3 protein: ASSLGLAWDTQY
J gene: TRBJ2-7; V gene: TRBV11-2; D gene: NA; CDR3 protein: ASSSPPLGVEQY
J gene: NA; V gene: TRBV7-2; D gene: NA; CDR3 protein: ASSLLPSSYNEQF
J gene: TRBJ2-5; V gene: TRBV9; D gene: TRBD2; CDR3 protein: ASSADSGTRETQY
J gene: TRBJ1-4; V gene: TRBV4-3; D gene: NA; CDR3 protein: ASSRRAGQDNEKLF
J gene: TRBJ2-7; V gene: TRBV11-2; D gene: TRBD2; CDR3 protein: ASSFAGGSYEQY
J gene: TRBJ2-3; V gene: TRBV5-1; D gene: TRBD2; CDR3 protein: ASSDTSGRQDTQY
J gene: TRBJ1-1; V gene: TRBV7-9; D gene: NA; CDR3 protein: ASSSNGANEAF
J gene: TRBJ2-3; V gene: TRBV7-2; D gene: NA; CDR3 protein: ASTEGIGTDTQY
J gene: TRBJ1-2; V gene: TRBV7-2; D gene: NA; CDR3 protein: ASSLNRVGGYT
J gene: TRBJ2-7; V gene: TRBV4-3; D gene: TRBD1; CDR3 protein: ASSQLTGTGNEQY
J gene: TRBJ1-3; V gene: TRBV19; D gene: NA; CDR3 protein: ATRSRTSGNTIY
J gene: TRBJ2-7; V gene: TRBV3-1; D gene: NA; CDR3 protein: ASSQDRQSYEQY
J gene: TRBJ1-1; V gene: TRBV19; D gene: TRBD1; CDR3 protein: ASRTGGTEAF
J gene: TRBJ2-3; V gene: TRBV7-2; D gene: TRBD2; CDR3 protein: ASSSTSGRSDTQY
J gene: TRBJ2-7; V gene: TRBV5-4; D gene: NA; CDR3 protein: ASSTGSSEQY
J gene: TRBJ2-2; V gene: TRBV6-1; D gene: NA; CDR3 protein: ASTLGTHTGELF
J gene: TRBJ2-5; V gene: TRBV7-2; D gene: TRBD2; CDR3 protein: ASSKTPSGRAGEPQY
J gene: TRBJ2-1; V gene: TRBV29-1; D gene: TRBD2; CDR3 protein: SVLVGGENEQF
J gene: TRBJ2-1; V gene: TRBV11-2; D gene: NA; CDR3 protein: ASSMWSSYNEQF
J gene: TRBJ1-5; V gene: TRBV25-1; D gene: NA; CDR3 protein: ASSAGNQPQH
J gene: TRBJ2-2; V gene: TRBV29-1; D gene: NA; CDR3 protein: SVEAQTNTGELF
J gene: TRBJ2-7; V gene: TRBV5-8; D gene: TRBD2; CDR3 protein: ASSFSGSGSYEQY
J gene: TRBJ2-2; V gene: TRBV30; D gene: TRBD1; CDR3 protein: AWSFRDRVTGELF
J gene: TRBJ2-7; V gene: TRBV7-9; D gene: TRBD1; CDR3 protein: ASSTAGTGIFSEQY
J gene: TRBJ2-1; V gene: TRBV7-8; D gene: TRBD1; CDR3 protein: ASSFDRGYNEQF
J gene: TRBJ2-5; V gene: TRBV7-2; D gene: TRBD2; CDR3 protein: ASSLGLADQETQY
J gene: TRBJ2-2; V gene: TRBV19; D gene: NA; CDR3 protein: ASTTQIGQSGTGELF
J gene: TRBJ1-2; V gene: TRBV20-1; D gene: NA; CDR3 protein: SAHHVQRDGYT
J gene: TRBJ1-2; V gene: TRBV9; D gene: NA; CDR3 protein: ASSVDTKRGGYT
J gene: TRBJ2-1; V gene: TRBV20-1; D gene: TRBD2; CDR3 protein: SAIGREGFF
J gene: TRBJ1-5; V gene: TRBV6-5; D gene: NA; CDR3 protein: ASSHSRNQPQH
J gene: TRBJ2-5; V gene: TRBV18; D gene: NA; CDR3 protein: ASSPNRVGETQY
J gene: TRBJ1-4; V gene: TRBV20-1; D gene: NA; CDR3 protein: SATTNEKLF
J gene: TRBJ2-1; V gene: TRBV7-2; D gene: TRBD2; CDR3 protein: ASSTEREVYNEQF
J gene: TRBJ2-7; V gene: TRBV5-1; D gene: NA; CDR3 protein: ASSFEQHEQY